What follows are 24 T cell receptor beta chains derived from one specimen sequenced in a study of human T cells and chemical hapten exposure. Time point indicated: pre-sensitization, week 0. The treatment: therapeutic diphenylcyclopropenone sensitization with weekly scalp DPC. TCRdb ran MiXCR on the RACE reads and lists one entry per CDR3 protein. The sample lists about 380,000 distinct CDR3 sequences, around 5.5% occurring once. The sample in question was whole blood, obtained in connection with sensitization to the hapten diphenylcyclopropenone (DPC). These receptors were collected from a woman between 50 and 59 years old with alopecia areata. Some clones in this sample may be carry-over from other donors' samples.

This clonotype was detected many times. The J gene is TRBJ1-6, the V gene TRBV12-3 or TRBV12-4; no clear D. The CDR3 is 15 amino acids. V was pared by 1 base and J by 0 bases, with 4 bases between. The CDR3: CASSLDSSYNSPLHF. In DNA form, the CDR3 reads TGTGCCAGCAGTTTAGATAGCTCCTATAATTCACCCCTCCACTTT.

The J gene is TRBJ1-2, the V gene TRBV4-3; D is perhaps TRBD1 (6 bases). V lost 0 bases to trimming and J lost 7 bases, with 12 bases between them. Germline CDR1 is LGHNA and CDR2 is YSLEER. The CDR3 consists of 14 residues. CDR3 sequence (DNA): TGCGCCAGCAGCCAAGATCCGGGGGCTTCTGGCTACACCTTC. Translating gives CASSQDPGASGYTF.

This clonotype was seen repeatedly, ten times or more. The V and J genes are TRBV10-3 and TRBJ2-5; maybe TRBD1 (6 bases). Trimming took 3 bases from V and 2 from J, leaving 13 bases between them. Germline V gene data show CDR1 as ENHRY and CDR2 as SYGVKD. This CDR3 is 15 amino acids long. As DNA, the CDR3 is TGTGCCATCAGTGATTTGTCAAGGGGGCAAGAGACCCAGTACTTC. Encoded protein: CAISDLSRGQETQYF.

This clonotype was seen a handful of times. This chain joins TRBV5-6 and TRBJ2-7; no clear D. The germline gives CDR1 SGHDT, CDR2 YYEEEE. V was shortened by 4 bases and J by 7 bases, with 12 bases between the two germline ends. The CDR3 spans 12 residues. Written as DNA, the CDR3 is TGTGCCAGCAGCCCCTCAGGATGGGAGCAGTACTTC. It yields the protein CASSPSGWEQYF.

This clonotype has ten or more counts. V gene TRBV3-1 combines with J gene TRBJ2-7, with 8 bases aligning to TRBD1. The CDR3 covers 15 residues. Looked up from germline, CDR1 is LGHDT and CDR2 is YNNKEL (reference sequence). V gave up 0 bases and J gave up 4 bases; unmatched junction bases: 5. CDR3 nucleotides: TGTGCCAGCAGCCAAGAACAGGGGGTGACATACGAGCAGTACTTC. Amino acid sequence: CASSQEQGVTYEQYF.

The genes are TRBV24-1 and TRBJ1-5; D possibly corresponds to TRBD1 (6 bases). The CDR3 loop spans 15 amino acids. The V and J ends lost 4 bases and 6 bases respectively, with 15 bases between them. Germline V gives CDR1 KGHDR, CDR2 SFDVKD. The CDR3 is CATSDPTGTGQPQHF. CDR3 nucleotides: TGTGCCACCAGTGACCCGACAGGCACCGGTCAGCCCCAGCATTTT.

This clonotype was detected ten times or more. This chain uses TRBV12-3 or TRBV12-4 with TRBJ2-5; TRBD2 matches 7 bases. Losses at the gene ends were 5 bases for V and 9 bases for J; bases not matched to a gene: 12. This CDR3 is 14 amino acids long. The CDR3 loop reads CASSRGGEGQAQYF. As DNA, the CDR3 is TGTGCCAGCAGTCGCGGGGGAGAGGGTCAGGCCCAGTACTTC.

The chain combines TRBV6-6 with TRBJ1-4; D call uncertain. Germline CDR1 is MNHNY and CDR2 is SVGAGI (reference sequence). V lost 2 bases and J 4 bases, leaving 8 bases between the germline ends. The CDR3 extends over 14 amino acids. The DNA of the CDR3 is TGTGCCAGCAGTTACCGCCAGCATAATGAAAAACTGTTTTTT. It specifies CASSYRQHNEKLFF.

This clonotype was recorded at least ten times. The rearrangement links TRBV12-3 or TRBV12-4 to TRBJ2-1; 7 nucleotides align to TRBD2. The trim removed 5 bases at V and 1 base at J, leaving 11 bases unmatched. The CDR3 is made up of 17 amino acids. CDR3 bases: TGTGCCAGCAGTCCTAGTAGCGGGCGGCCTTCCTACAATGAGCAGTTCTTC. This codes for CASSPSSGRPSYNEQFF.

In this sample, this clonotype turned up a few times. This chain links TRBV12-3 or TRBV12-4 with TRBJ1-5; possible D gene TRBD1, 5 bases. V dropped 6 bases and J dropped 4 bases, with 13 bases sitting between them. The CDR3 is 14 amino acids. CDR3 sequence reads: CASRPTDFNQPQHF. The CDR3 region has the DNA TGTGCCAGCAGACCGACAGATTTTAATCAGCCCCAGCATTTT.

V usage is TRBV6-2 or TRBV6-3 and J usage is TRBJ1-5; D is uncertain. From germline, CDR1 is MNHEY and CDR2 SVGEGT. The CDR3 has 13 residues. V lost 5 bases and J lost 4, with 9 bases in between. CDR3 bases: TGTGCCAGCAGTCTTCACCTTAATCAGCCCCAGCATTTT. This codes for CASSLHLNQPQHF.

The V and J genes are TRBV10-3 and TRBJ2-4; D may correspond to TRBD1 or TRBD2 (5 bases each). The V gene's germline CDR1 is ENHRY and CDR2 SYGVKD. Trimming pared 0 bases from V and 0 bases from J, leaving 18 bases between. The CDR3 loop spans 19 amino acids. CDR3 region: CAISESGRSPLLAKNIQYF. In nucleotides, the CDR3 is TGTGCCATCAGTGAGTCGGGACGGTCCCCCCTGTTAGCCAAAAACATTCAGTACTTC.

The chain couples TRBV3-1 to TRBJ1-5, with 10 bases aligning to TRBD1. The CDR3 is 15 residues long. Germline values: CDR1 LGHDT, CDR2 YNNKEL (reference sequence). The trim removed 6 bases at V and 7 bases at J, leaving 9 bases unmatched. As DNA, the CDR3 is TGTGCCAGCAGTCGCGGGACAGGGGAGGACCAGCCCCAGCATTTT. Amino acid sequence: CASSRGTGEDQPQHF.

This clonotype was seen repeatedly, ten times or more. This chain connects TRBV2 to TRBJ2-3; tentatively, D is TRBD1 or TRBD2 (5 bases each). This CDR3 is built from 13 residues. Germline values: CDR1 SNHLY, CDR2 FYNNEI. With 7 bases removed from V and 4 bases from J, the gap between germline ends came to 12 bases. CDR3 coding DNA: TGTGCCAGCACCACGGGGACGGCAGATACGCAGTATTTT. This encodes CASTTGTADTQYF.

The chain couples TRBV12-3 or TRBV12-4 to TRBJ1-1; D not resolved. This CDR3 has 14 residues. V lost 4 bases and J 3 bases, leaving 12 bases between the germline ends. The CDR3 region is CASSSGDGDTEAFF. CDR3 sequence (DNA): TGTGCCAGCAGTTCCGGGGATGGAGACACTGAAGCTTTCTTT.

The rearrangement links TRBV6-1 to TRBJ2-7; D gene ambiguous. The CDR3 has 14 amino acids. Per germline, CDR1 MNHNS and CDR2 SASEGT. The V end was cut by 4 bases, the J end by 2 bases, with 12 bases between. The CDR3 reads CASSGGRLAYEQYF. In nucleotides, the CDR3 is TGTGCCAGCAGTGGCGGACGCCTAGCCTACGAGCAGTACTTC.

The chain uses TRBV4-2 and TRBJ1-1; D uncertain. The V end lost 0 bases, the J end lost 0 bases, and 14 bases lay between the germline ends. CDR3 length: 17 residues. Germline-derived CDR1 and CDR2 are LGHNA and YNFKEQ. The CDR3: CASSQDRWVPMNTEAFF. The DNA of the CDR3 is TGTGCCAGCAGCCAAGATCGGTGGGTTCCTATGAACACTGAAGCTTTCTTT.

The table lists this clonotype with many counts. The chain uses TRBV5-1 and TRBJ1-1, with D hard to call. Trimming removed 6 bases at V and 6 bases at J, with 15 bases between. CDR1 and CDR2 (germline): SGHRS, YFSETQ. This CDR3 region has 13 residues. The CDR3: CASKDIQQSEAFF. CDR3 sequence (DNA): TGCGCCAGCAAAGACATACAACAGTCTGAAGCTTTCTTT.

This chain uses TRBV19 with TRBJ2-7; 7 bases align to TRBD1. This CDR3 contains 15 residues. With 1 base clipped from V and 0 bases from J, the junction kept 3 bases outside the gene matches. Germline V lookup: CDR1 LNHDA, CDR2 SQIVND (reference sequence). The CDR3 reads CASSIGQGPSYEQYF. In nucleotides, the CDR3 is TGTGCCAGTAGTATAGGACAGGGACCCTCCTACGAGCAGTACTTC.

This clonotype was counted at least ten times. V is TRBV18 and J is TRBJ2-7, with 10 bases matching TRBD2. V shed 2 bases, J shed 7 bases, and the junction held 5 bases outside the gene matches. Germline CDR1 and CDR2: KGHSH and LQKENI. The CDR3 loop spans 14 amino acids. DNA of the CDR3: TGTGCCAGCTCACCAAGCGGGAGGGTCGGGGAGCAGTACTTC. Protein product: CASSPSGRVGEQYF.

In this sample, this clonotype turned up many times. The chain recombines TRBV4-1 with TRBJ1-2, with D perhaps matching TRBD1 (6 bases). V was cut by 4 bases and J by 4 bases, with 19 bases left in between. This CDR3 comprises 16 residues. Looked up from germline, CDR1 is MGHRA and CDR2 is YSYEKL. Here the CDR3 reads CASSPMGRTVGYGYTF. The CDR3 DNA sequence: TGCGCCAGCAGCCCGATGGGCAGGACAGTCGGCTATGGCTACACCTTC.

At least ten counts were recorded for this clonotype. The V call is TRBV7-2, the J call TRBJ2-1, with 8 bases aligning to TRBD2. This CDR3 spans 17 amino acids. The trim removed 5 bases at V and 4 bases at J, leaving 13 bases unmatched. Germline V gives CDR1 SGHTA, CDR2 FQGNSA. In DNA, the CDR3 is TGTGCCAGCAGCCATACTAGCGGAGGAAAGTTATACAATGAGCAGTTCTTC. Its translation: CASSHTSGGKLYNEQFF.

A few counts support this clonotype. This chain links TRBV11-2 with TRBJ1-2; 7 bases agree with TRBD1. J was trimmed by 2 bases and V by 1 base; bases with no gene match: 7. The CDR3 extends over 16 amino acids. The germline V gene has CDR1 SGHAT and CDR2 FQNNGV. Written as DNA, the CDR3 is TGTGCCAGCAGCTTAGGAGGGGGCAGAGGCAACTATGGCTACACCTTC. Translated, it gives CASSLGGGRGNYGYTF.

This clonotype was detected a few times. The V gene is TRBV30, the J gene TRBJ2-7; D gene ambiguous. Germline CDR1 and CDR2: GTSNPN and SVGIG (reference sequence). The length of the CDR3 is 13 residues. Trimming stripped 0 bases from V and 2 bases from J, with 8 bases between. CDR3 residues: CAWSVDPAYEQYF. CDR3 DNA: TGTGCCTGGAGTGTAGACCCTGCCTACGAGCAGTACTTC.